The T cell receptor (beta chain) under discussion was sequenced for a study of blood T cell repertoires in COVID-19 (dated by TCRdb to 2019 to 2021). Background for the entire study: Collaborator samples came from the United States, Italy and Spain and covered acute and convalescent phases of COVID-19. The prospective study material was composed of cDNA or gDNA derived from T cells, B-cell-depleted T cells, or PBMCs. Deeply sampled blood TCRbeta repertoires from subjects exposed to, actively infected with, or recovered from COVID-19 were included in the dataset. The repertoires were made available in a free public database intended to serve as a resource for research on the immune response to SARS-CoV-2. The samples were drawn from two sources: the first 160 participants of the ongoing ImmuneRACE study, and 1,200 or so subjects contributed by 6 global collaborators. A de-identified subject ID, COVID-19 status, age in years and sex were almost always included in the sample metadata. Where HLA class I and class II types were available, the types were taken from metadata supplied by the sample provider, not from assay-based typing. Summary of the overall study and its limitations: The quantity of clinical and demographic metadata differed by source and by participant and was supplied without curation.

TCRbeta CDR3 regions were amplified from genomic DNA using the immunoSEQ Assay, a bias-controlled multiplex PCR. In the paper's pipeline: The number of nucleated cells in each sample was estimated from the amplification of reference gene primers within the assay. Sequence reads were collapsed and filtered to measure the absolute abundance of every unique TCRbeta CDR3 rearrangement. Productive Simpson clonality was computed per sample as the square root of Simpson's diversity index over productive rearrangements. This immuneACCESS table, as held by TCRdb, lists in-frame sequences with V and J called but not all clones. Of the missing ones, under half trace to an unresolved V gene in checked studies; the others have no known cause. V, J and clone size reflect that table, while D and trimming were determined from the DNA. The sample table shows about 340,000 clones, and 75% to 90% are seen once. The ten largest clones capture about 7% of the sample.

Of note for this clone: Its antigen is still unknown. Per-nucleotide qualities are absent, and no much larger clonotype sits a single base away.

At one collaborating source in Seattle, patients were enrolled during active infection and were followed longitudinally through the course of disease. The collaborating institutions used their own protocols to collect whole blood in K2EDTA tubes. For TCRbeta analysis, collaborator samples were shipped as frozen whole blood, as isolated PBMCs, or as DNA extracted from either sample type. Sequencing was performed on peripheral blood. The receptor was derived from a woman aged 60-70 years with COVID-19, enrolled during active disease.

This receptor has the CDR3 CASSPRGLGTEAFF. The DNA is as follows: TGCGCCAGCAGCCCCAGGGGTCTGGGCACTGAAGCTTTCTTT. Rearrangement joined TRBV4-1 to TRBJ1-1, and the D gene may be TRBD1, 6 bases matching. Inclusive of the bounding cysteine and phenylalanine, the CDR3 is 14 residues long. This entry keeps only the CDR3 DNA: 42 bases, framed from base 1. Sequences MGHRA (CDR1) and YSYEKL (CDR2) are obtained from the germline V gene. The V end loses 4 bases and the J end loses 4 bases, and a stretch of 13 bases separates them.